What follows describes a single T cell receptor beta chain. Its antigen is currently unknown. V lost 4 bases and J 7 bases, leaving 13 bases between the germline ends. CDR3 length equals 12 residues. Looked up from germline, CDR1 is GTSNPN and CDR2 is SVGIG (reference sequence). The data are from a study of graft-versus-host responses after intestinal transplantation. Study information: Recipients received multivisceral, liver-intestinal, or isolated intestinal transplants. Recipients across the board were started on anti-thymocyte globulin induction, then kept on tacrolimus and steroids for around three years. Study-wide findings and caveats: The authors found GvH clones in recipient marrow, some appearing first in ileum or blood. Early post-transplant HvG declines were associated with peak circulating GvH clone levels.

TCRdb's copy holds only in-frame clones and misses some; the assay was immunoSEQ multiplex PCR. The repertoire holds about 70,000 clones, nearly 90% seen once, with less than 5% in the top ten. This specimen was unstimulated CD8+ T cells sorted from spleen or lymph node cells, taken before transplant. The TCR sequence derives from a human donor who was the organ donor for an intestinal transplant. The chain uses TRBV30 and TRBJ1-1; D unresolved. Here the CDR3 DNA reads TGTGCCTGGAATTTTGGAGACGGTGAAGCTTTCTTT. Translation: CAWNFGDGEAFF.